The subject of this entry is one TCR beta chain. No antigen is known for it. Buffy coats from healthy blood donors served as controls. The data were obtained in a study of STAT5B mutations in CD4+ large granular lymphocyte leukemia. Study-level findings and limits: TRBV06-family usage was enriched in top patient clones (8/27) versus controls (2/35). Patient CD4-sorted repertoires stayed more clonal than healthy ones after leukemic-clone removal.

Germline CDR1 SGDLS, CDR2 YYNGEE. The CDR3 is 16 residues long. The V end lost 5 bases, the J end lost 0 bases, and 15 bases lay between the germline ends. The assay was run at survey level. Clones were read by immunoSEQ multiplex PCR, and TCRdb kept only the in-frame ones, dropping some. The table has 20,000 to 30,000 clones, 65% to 90% seen once. The TCR originated in a human donor in good health. V usage is TRBV9 and J usage is TRBJ2-1, with D possibly being TRBD1 (6 bases). Material: CD4+ T cells from blood buffy coats. CDR3 protein: CASSLLTGGSYNEQFF. The CDR3, as DNA: TGTGCCAGCAGTTTATTGACAGGAGGCTCCTACAATGAGCAGTTCTTC.